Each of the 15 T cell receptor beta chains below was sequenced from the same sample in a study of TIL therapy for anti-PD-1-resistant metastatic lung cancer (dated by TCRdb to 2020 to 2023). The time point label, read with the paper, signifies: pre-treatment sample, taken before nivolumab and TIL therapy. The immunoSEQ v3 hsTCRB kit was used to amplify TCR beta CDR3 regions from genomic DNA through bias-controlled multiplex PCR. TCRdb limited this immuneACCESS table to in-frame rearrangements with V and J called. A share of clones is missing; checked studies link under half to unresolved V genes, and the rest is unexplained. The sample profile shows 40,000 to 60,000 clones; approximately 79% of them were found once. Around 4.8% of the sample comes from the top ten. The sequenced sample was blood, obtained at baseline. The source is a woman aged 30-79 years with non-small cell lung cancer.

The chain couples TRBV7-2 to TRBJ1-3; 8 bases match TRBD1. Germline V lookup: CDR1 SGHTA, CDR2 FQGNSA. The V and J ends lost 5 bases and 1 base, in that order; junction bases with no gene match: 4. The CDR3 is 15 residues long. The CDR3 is CASSKQGGSGNTIYF. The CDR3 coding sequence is TGTGCCAGCAGCAAACAGGGGGGATCTGGAAACACCATATATTTT.

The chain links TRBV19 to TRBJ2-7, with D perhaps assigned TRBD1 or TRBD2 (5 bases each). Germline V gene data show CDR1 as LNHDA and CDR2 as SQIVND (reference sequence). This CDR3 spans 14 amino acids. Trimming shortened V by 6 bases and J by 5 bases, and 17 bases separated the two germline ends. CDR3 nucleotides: TGTGCCAGTAGACCCGGGACCCCGGCAGACGAGCAGTACTTC. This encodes CASRPGTPADEQYF.

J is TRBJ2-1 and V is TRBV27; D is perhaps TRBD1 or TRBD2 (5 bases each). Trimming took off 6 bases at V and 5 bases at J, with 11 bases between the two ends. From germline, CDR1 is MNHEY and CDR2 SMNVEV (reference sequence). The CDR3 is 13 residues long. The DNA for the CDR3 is TGTGCCAGCAGCCTTGGGGGACACAATGAGCAGTTCTTC. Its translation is CASSLGGHNEQFF.

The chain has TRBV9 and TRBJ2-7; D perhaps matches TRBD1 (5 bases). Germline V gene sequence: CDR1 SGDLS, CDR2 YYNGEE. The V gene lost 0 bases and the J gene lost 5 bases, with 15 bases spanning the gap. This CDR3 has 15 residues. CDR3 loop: CASSVAGQGFNEQYF. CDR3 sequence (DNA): TGTGCCAGCAGCGTAGCTGGTCAGGGATTCAACGAGCAGTACTTC.

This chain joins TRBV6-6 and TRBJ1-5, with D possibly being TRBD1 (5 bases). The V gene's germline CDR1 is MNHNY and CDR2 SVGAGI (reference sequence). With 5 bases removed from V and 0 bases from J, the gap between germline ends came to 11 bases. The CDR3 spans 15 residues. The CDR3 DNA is TGTGCCAGCAGTGGTTATAGGGGTAGCAATCAGCCCCAGCATTTT. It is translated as CASSGYRGSNQPQHF.

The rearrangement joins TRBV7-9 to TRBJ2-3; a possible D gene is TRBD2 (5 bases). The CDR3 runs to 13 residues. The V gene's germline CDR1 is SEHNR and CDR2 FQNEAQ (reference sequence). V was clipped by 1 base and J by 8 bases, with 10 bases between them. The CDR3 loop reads CASSLGESSTQYF. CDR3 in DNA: TGTGCCAGCAGCTTAGGGGAGAGTAGTACGCAGTATTTT.

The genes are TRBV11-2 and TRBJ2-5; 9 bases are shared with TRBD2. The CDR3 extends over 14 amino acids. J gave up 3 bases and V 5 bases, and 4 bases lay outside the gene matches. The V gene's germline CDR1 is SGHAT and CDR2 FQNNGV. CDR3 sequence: CASSRTSAKETQYF. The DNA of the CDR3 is TGTGCCAGCAGCCGGACTAGCGCGAAAGAGACCCAGTACTTC.

The CDR3 region has the DNA TGTGCCAGCAGCCAGGAGGTCCTAGCGGGAAGCACAGATACGCAGTATTTT. Its translation: CASSQEVLAGSTDTQYF. This chain joins TRBV4-2 and TRBJ2-3; TRBD2 aligns across 9 bases. V trimming: 3 bases; J trimming: 0 bases; junction bases outside the gene matches: 7. This CDR3 comprises 17 residues. The germline V gene encodes CDR1 LGHNA and CDR2 YNFKEQ.

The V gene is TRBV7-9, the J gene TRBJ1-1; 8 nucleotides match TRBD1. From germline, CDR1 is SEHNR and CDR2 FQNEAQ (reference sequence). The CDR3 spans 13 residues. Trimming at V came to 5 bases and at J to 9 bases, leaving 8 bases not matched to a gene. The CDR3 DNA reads TGTGCCAGCAGCGCCCCAGGGGGCAGGAAAGCTTTCTTT. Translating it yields CASSAPGGRKAFF.

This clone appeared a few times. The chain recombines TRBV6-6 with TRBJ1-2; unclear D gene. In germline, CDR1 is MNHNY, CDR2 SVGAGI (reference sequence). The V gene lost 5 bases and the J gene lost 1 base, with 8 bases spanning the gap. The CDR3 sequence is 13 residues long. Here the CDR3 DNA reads TGTGCCAGCAGTCCTAACGATAACTATGGCTACACCTTC. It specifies CASSPNDNYGYTF.

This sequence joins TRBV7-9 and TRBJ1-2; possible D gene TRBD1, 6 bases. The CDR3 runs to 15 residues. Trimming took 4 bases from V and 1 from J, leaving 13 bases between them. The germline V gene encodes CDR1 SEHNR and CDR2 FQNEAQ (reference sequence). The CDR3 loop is CASSSKKGVNYGYTF. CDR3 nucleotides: TGTGCCAGCAGCTCAAAAAAGGGGGTTAACTATGGCTACACCTTC.

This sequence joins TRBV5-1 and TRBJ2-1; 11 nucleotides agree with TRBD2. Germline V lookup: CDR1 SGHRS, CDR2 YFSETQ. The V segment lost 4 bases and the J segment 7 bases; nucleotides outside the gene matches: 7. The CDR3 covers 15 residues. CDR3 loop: CASSLTSGGKNEQFF. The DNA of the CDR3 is TGCGCCAGCAGCCTTACTAGCGGGGGTAAGAATGAGCAGTTCTTC.

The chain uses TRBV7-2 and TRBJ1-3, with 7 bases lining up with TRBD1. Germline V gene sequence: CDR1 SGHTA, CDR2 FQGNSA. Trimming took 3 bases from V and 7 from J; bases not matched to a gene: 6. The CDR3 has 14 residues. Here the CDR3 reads CASSFGQVANTIYF. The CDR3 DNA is TGTGCCAGCAGCTTCGGACAGGTTGCGAACACCATATATTTT.

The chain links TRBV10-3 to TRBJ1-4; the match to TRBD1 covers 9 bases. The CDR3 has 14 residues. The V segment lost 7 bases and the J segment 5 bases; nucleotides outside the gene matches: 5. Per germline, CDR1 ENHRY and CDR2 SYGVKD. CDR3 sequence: CAINPGQGNEKLFF. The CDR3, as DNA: TGTGCCATCAACCCGGGACAGGGAAATGAAAAACTGTTTTTT.

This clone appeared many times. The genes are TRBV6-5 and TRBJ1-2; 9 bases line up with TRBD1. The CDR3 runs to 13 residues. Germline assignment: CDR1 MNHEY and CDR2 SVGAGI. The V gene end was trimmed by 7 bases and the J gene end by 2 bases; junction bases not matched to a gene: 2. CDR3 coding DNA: TGTGCCAGCAAGGACAGGGGAAACTATGGCTACACCTTC. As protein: CASKDRGNYGYTF.